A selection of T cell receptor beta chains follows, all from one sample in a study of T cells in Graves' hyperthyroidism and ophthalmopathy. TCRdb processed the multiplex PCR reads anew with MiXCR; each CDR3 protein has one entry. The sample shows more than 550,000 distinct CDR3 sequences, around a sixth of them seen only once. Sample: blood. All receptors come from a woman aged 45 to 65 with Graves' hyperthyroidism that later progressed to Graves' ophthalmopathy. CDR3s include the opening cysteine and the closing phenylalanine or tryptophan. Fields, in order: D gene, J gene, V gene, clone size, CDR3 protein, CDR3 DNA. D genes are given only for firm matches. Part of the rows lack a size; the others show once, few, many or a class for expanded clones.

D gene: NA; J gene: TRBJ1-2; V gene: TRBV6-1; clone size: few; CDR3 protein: CVSSETETGGLYGYTF; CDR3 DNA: TGTGTCAGCAGTGAAACAGAAACCGGGGGACTCTATGGCTACACCTTC
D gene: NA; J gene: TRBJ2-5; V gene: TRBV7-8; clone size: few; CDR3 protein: CASSSGGGPAETQYF; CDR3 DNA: TGTGCCAGCAGCTCAGGGGGGGGCCCTGCGGAGACCCAGTACTTC
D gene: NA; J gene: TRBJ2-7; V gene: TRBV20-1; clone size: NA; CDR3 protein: CSARDSQSLYEQYF; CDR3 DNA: TGCAGTGCTAGGGACAGCCAGTCGTTATACGAGCAGTACTTC
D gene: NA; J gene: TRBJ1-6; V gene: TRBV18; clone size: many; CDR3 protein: CASSPTGDNSPLHF; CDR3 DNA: TGTGCCAGCTCACCGACAGGAGATAATTCACCCCTCCACTTT
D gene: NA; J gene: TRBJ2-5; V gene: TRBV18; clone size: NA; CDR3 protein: CASSPQGRQETQYF; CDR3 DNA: TGTGCCAGCTCACCACAGGGGCGCCAAGAGACCCAGTACTTC
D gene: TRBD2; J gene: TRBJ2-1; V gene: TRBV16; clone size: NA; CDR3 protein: CASTAGSSGYNEQFF; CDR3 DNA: TGTGCCAGCACCGCGGGGTCTAGCGGGTACAATGAGCAGTTCTTC
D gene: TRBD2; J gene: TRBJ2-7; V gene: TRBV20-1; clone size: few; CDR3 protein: CSARSSLAGGYEQYF; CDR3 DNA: TGCAGTGCTAGATCTTCACTAGCGGGGGGCTACGAGCAGTACTTC
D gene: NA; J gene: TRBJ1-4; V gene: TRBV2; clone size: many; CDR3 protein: CASRGTGGNEKLFF; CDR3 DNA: TGTGCCAGCAGGGGGACGGGCGGCAATGAAAAACTGTTTTTT
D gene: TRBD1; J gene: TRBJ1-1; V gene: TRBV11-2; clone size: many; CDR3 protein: CASSLTGVFTEAFF; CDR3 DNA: TGTGCCAGCAGCTTAACAGGGGTTTTCACTGAAGCTTTCTTT
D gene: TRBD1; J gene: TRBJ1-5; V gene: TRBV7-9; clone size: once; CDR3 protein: CASSAAGGDQPQHF; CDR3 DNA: TGTGCCAGCAGCGCGGCAGGGGGGGATCAGCCCCAGCATTTT
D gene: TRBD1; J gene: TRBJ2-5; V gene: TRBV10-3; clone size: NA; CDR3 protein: CAISGGQGETQYF; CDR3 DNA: TGTGCCATCAGTGGGGGACAGGGAGAGACCCAGTACTTC
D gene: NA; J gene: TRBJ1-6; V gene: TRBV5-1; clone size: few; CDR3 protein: CASSIDAYSPLHF; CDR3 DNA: TGCGCCAGCAGCATCGACGCGTATTCACCCCTCCACTTT
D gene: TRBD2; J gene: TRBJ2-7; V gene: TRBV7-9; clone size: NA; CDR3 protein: CASSFGVGRGVYEQYF; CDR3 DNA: TGTGCCAGCAGCTTTGGCGTCGGGCGGGGGGTCTACGAGCAGTACTTC
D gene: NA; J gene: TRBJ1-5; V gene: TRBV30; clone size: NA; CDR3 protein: CAWTTGRYEPQHF; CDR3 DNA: TGTGCCTGGACTACAGGGAGGTATGAGCCCCAGCATTTT
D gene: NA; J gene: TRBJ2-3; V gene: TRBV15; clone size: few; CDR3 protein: CATSIGGLTDTQYF; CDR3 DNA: TGTGCCACCAGCATTGGTGGGCTCACAGATACGCAGTATTTT
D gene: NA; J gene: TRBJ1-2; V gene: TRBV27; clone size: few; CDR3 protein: CASSLWEGSNYGYTF; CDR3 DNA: TGTGCCAGCAGTTTATGGGAGGGTTCGAACTATGGCTACACCTTC
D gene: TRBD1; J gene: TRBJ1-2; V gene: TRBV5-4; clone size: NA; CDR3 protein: CASSLSTGGLSYGYTF; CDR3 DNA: TGTGCCAGCAGCTTGTCTACAGGGGGCCTGAGCTATGGCTACACCTTC
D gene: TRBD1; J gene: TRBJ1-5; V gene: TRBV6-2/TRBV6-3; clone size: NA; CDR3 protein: CASRDRDRGTAYSNQPQHF; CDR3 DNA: TGTGCCAGCAGAGACCGGGACAGGGGCACCGCGTATAGCAATCAGCCCCAGCATTTT
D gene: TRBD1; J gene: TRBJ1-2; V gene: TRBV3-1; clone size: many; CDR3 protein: CASSLVGAQGRDRDGYTF; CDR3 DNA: TGTGCCAGCAGCCTCGTTGGGGCACAGGGCAGAGACAGGGATGGCTACACCTTC
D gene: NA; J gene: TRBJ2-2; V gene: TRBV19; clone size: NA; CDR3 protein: CASSRPSPGELFF; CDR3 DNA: TGTGCCAGTAGTCGTCCGTCTCCCGGGGAGCTGTTTTTT
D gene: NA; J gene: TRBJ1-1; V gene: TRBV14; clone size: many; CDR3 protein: CASSQEYGTEAFF; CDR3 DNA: TGTGCCAGCAGCCAAGAGTATGGCACTGAAGCTTTCTTT
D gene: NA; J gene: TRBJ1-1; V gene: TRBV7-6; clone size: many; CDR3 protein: CASSPGTATEAFF; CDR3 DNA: TGTGCCAGCAGCCCCGGGACGGCTACTGAAGCTTTCTTT
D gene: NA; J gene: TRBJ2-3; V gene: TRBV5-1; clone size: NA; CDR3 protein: CASSLRGRSDTQYF; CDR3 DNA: TGCGCCAGCAGCTTGCGGGGCCGCTCAGATACGCAGTATTTT
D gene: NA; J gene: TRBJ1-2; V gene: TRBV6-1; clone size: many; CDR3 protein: CASSENTLYGYTF; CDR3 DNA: TGTGCCAGCAGTGAAAACACGCTCTATGGCTACACCTTC
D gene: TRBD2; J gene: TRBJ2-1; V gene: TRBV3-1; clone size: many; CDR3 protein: CASSQAGTTNEQFF; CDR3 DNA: TGTGCCAGCAGCCAAGCCGGGACTACCAATGAGCAGTTCTTC
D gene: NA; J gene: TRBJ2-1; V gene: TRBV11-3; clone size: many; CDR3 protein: CASSLRMGLTYNEQFF; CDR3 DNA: TGTGCCAGCAGCTTACGGATGGGGTTGACCTACAATGAGCAGTTCTTC
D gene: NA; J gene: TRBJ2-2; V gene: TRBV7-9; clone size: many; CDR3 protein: CASSFEGQNTGELFF; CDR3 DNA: TGTGCCAGCAGCTTTGAGGGACAGAACACCGGGGAGCTGTTTTTT
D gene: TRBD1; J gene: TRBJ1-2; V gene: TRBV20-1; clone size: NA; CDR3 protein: CSARDGSATGATNYGYTF; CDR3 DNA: TGCAGTGCTAGAGATGGTTCCGCGACAGGGGCCACAAACTATGGCTACACCTTC
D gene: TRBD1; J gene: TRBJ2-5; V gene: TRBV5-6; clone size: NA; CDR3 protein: CASSLYRGKTQYF; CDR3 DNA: TGTGCCAGCAGCTTATACAGGGGGAAGACCCAGTACTTC
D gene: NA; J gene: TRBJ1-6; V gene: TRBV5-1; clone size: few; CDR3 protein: CASSPVSGSRDSPLHF; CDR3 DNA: TGCGCCAGCAGCCCCGTTTCAGGGAGCCGGGATTCACCCCTCCACTTT
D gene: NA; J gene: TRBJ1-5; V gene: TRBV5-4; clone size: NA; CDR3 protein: CASSLDGRDNQPQHF; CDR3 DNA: TGTGCCAGCAGCTTGGACGGGAGGGACAATCAGCCCCAGCATTTT
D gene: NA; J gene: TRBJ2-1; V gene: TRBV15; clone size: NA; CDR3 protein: CATSRPGEGEQFF; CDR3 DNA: TGTGCCACCAGCCGACCAGGAGAGGGTGAGCAGTTCTTC
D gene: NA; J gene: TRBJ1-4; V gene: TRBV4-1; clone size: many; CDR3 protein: CASSQDDRTNEKLFF; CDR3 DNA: TGCGCCAGCAGCCAAGATGACCGAACTAATGAAAAACTGTTTTTT
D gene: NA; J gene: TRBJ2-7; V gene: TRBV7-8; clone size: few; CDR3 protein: CASSSPELSSYEQYF; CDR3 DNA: TGTGCCAGCAGCTCCCCTGAACTCTCTAGCTACGAGCAGTACTTC
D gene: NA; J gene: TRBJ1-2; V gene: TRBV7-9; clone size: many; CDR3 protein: CASSLAEIKGYGYTF; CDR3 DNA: TGTGCCAGCAGCTTAGCGGAGATCAAGGGCTATGGCTACACCTTC
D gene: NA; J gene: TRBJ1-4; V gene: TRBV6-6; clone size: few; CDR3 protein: CASSYSAWQASSTNEKLFF; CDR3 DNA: TGTGCCAGCAGTTACTCGGCGTGGCAGGCGAGTTCAACTAATGAAAAACTGTTTTTT
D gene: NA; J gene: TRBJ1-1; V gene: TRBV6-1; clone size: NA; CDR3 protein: CASSPHPSGGGTEAFF; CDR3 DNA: TGTGCCAGCAGCCCTCATCCATCGGGGGGTGGGACTGAAGCTTTCTTT
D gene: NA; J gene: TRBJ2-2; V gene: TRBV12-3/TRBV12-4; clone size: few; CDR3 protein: CASSLGTEITGELFF; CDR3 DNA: TGTGCCAGCAGTTTAGGCACGGAAATCACCGGGGAGCTGTTTTTT
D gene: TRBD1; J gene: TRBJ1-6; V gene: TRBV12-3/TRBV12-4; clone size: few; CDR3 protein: CASSQDKGQGTSSYNSPLHF; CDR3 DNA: TGTGCCAGCAGTCAGGATAAGGGACAGGGGACTAGCTCCTATAATTCACCCCTCCACTTT
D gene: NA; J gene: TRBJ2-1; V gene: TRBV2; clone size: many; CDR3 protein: CASRPRGKSSYNEQFF; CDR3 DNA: TGTGCCAGCAGGCCTCGGGGTAAGAGCTCCTACAATGAGCAGTTCTTC
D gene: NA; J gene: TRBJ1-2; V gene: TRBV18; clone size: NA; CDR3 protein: CASSPPGQGRSNGYTF; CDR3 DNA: TGTGCCAGCTCACCACCGGGGCAGGGTCGAAGTAATGGCTACACCTTC
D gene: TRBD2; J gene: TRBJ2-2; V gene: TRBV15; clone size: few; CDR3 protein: CATSGGDGYTGELFF; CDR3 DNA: TGTGCCACCAGCGGGGGGGACGGGTACACCGGGGAGCTGTTTTTT
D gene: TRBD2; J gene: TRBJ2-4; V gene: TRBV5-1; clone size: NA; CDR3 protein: CASSPGTSGRKNIQYF; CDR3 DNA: TGCGCCAGCAGCCCCGGGACTAGCGGGAGAAAAAACATTCAGTACTTC
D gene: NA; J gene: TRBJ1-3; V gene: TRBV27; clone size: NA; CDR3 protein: CASSLFGWTASGNTIYF; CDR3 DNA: TGTGCCAGCAGTTTATTCGGATGGACAGCCTCTGGAAACACCATATATTTT
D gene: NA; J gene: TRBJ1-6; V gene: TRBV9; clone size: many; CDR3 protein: CASSVGTNSPLHF; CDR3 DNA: TGTGCCAGCAGCGTAGGGACAAATTCACCCCTCCACTTT
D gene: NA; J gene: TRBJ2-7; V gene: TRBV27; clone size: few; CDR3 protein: CASSLFRDNYEQYF; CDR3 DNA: TGTGCCAGCAGTTTATTTCGGGACAACTACGAGCAGTACTTC
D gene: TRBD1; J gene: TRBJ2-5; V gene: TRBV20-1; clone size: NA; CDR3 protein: CSAPGQGAAQYF; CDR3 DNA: TGCAGTGCCCCGGGACAGGGGGCGGCCCAGTACTTC
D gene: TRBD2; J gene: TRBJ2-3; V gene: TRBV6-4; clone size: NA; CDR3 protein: CASSETSGGVTDTQYF; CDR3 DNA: TGTGCCAGCAGCGAGACTAGCGGGGGAGTCACAGATACGCAGTATTTT
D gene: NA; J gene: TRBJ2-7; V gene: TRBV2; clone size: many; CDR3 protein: CASSAGYEQYF; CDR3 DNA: TGTGCCAGCAGTGCCGGATACGAGCAGTACTTC